This entry is about one T cell receptor (beta chain). The data derive from a study of blood T cell repertoires in COVID-19. The CDR3 loop spans 13 amino acids. V dropped 11 bases and J dropped 7 bases, with 20 bases sitting between them. Germline values: CDR1 MNHEY, CDR2 SMNVEV (reference sequence). Sequencing was performed with immunoSEQ multiplex PCR; in TCRdb, only in-frame clones are kept and a portion is missing. Among nearly 60,000 clones listed, more than 75% were seen once. The sequenced sample was peripheral blood. The chain uses TRBV27 and TRBJ1-1; D gene uncertain. This TCR was sampled from a man aged 35-49 years with active COVID-19. The CDR3: CACLRGRVGEAFF. The CDR3 coding sequence is TGTGCCTGCCTCCGGGGTCGGGTGGGTGAAGCTTTCTTT.